These T cell receptor beta chains were read from a single sample in a study of blood T cell repertoires in COVID-19. Profiling relied on immunoSEQ multiplex PCR, and the TCRdb table lists in-frame clones only, not all of them. The sample lists 95,000 to 150,000 clones, 80% seen once, with roughly 17% in the top ten. The sequencing sample was made of peripheral blood. The receptors come from a man between 60 and 75 years old with active or convalescent COVID-19. The CDR3 runs from the conserved cysteine through the conserved F or W. Fields, in order: clone size, D gene, V gene, CDR3 length, J gene, CDR3 DNA, CDR3 protein. D genes are given only for firm matches. The listing skips clone size in some rows; elsewhere it reads once, few, many or a size class.

-	TRBD2	TRBV9	14	TRBJ2-7	TGTGCCAGCAGCGTACCGGGACTAGCTTCCGAGCAGTACTTC	CASSVPGLASEQYF
-	TRBD2	TRBV5-1	16	TRBJ2-3	TGCGCCAGCCGACTGACTAGCGGAGTAAGCACAGATACGCAGTATTTT	CASRLTSGVSTDTQYF
-	-	TRBV7-9	14	TRBJ1-1	TGTGCCAGCAGCTTCAACAGGGCTGAGACTGAAGCTTTCTTT	CASSFNRAETEAFF
-	-	TRBV14	16	TRBJ2-1	TGTGCCAGCAGCCAAGTGGGGGACTTCTCCTACAATGAGCAGTTCTTC	CASSQVGDFSYNEQFF
-	TRBD1	TRBV7-9	15	TRBJ2-5	TGTGCCAGCAACCCGGGCAGGGGGCAGGGAGAGACCCAGTACTTC	CASNPGRGQGETQYF
-	TRBD2	TRBV6-4	16	TRBJ2-1	TGTGCCACTATGGGACTAGCGGGAACTTACTACAATGAGCAGTTCTTC	CATMGLAGTYYNEQFF
-	-	TRBV6-5	14	TRBJ1-3	TGTGCCAGCAGTTACTCGGGGCCAGGAAACACCATATATTTT	CASSYSGPGNTIYF
-	-	TRBV5-1	15	TRBJ2-7	TGCGCCAGCAGCTCCGATGGACAGTACTCCTACGAGCAGTACTTC	CASSSDGQYSYEQYF
few	TRBD1	TRBV6-4	14	TRBJ1-5	TGTGCCAGCAGTGAAGGGGGCGCGAATCAGCCCCAGCATTTT	CASSEGGANQPQHF
-	-	TRBV28	15	TRBJ1-4	TGTGCCAGCAAAGTGGTGGCCGGGTCTAATGAAAAACTGTTTTTT	CASKVVAGSNEKLFF
-	TRBD1	TRBV2	12	TRBJ2-7	TGTGCCAGCAGGGACGACAGGGAGCTTAAGTACTTC	CASRDDRELKYF
-	TRBD1	TRBV7-2	14	TRBJ2-7	TGTGCCAGCAGCTCACCGGGACAGGGATACGAGCAGTACTTC	CASSSPGQGYEQYF
-	TRBD1	TRBV5-1	16	TRBJ2-3	TGCGCCAGCAGCTTGGCTACAGGGGGCCCCACAGATACGCAGTATTTT	CASSLATGGPTDTQYF
-	TRBD2	TRBV6-2/TRBV6-3	14	TRBJ2-1	TGTGCCAGCAGTTGGGCCGGGAGGGCCCCCGAGCAGTTCTTC	CASSWAGRAPEQFF
-	-	TRBV29-1	15	TRBJ2-3	TGCAGCGTTGAAGGCGGGGCGGGTTCCACAGATACGCAGTATTTT	CSVEGGAGSTDTQYF
-	TRBD2	TRBV2	13	TRBJ2-7	TGTGCCAGCAGTGCCCAGCGGGAAAACGAGCAGTACTTC	CASSAQRENEQYF
-	TRBD2	TRBV5-1	13	TRBJ2-7	TGCGCCAGCAGCCCGGGGGGTCGGGGCGAGCAGTACTTC	CASSPGGRGEQYF
-	-	TRBV28	14	TRBJ1-2	TGTGCCAGCAGTTTACCAGGGTTTCTGATAGGCTACACCTTC	CASSLPGFLIGYTF